These 26 T cell receptor beta chains came from one sample sequenced in a study of T cells in localized non-small cell lung cancer. Here immunoSEQ multiplex PCR was the method, and the copy in TCRdb shows in-frame clones only, minus some. The repertoire holds about 1,000 clones, with about a fifth as singletons. The sample consisted of normal lung tissue next to the tumor, taken before any cancer treatment. The receptors shown here come from a female donor older than 55 with stage II squamous cell lung carcinoma.

The sample holds a few counts of this clone. The chain employs TRBV28 and TRBJ2-7, with D perhaps TRBD1 (6 bases). The CDR3 totals 14 residues. V lost 7 bases and J lost 4, with 17 bases in between. Germline CDR1 reads MDHEN; CDR2 reads SYDVKM. CDR3 protein: CASTTPGQVYEQYF. In DNA form, the CDR3 reads TGTGCCAGCACTACTCCGGGACAAGTATACGAGCAGTACTTC.

By frequency in the sample, this clone is hyperexpanded. This chain uses TRBV11-3 with TRBJ2-1, with 7 positions matching TRBD2. The CDR3 has 16 residues. V was clipped by 0 bases and J by 5 bases; unmatched bases: 7. The germline gives CDR1 SGHNT, CDR2 YENEEA. DNA of the CDR3: TGTGCCAGCAGCTTAGAATGGCTAGCGGACGACAATGAGCAGTTCTTC. As protein: CASSLEWLADDNEQFF.

The sample holds a few counts of this clone. This chain joins TRBV18 and TRBJ1-6, with TRBD1 as a possible D gene (6 bases). V was clipped by 3 bases and J by 10 bases, with 19 bases between them. This CDR3 is 16 amino acids long. Germline V CDR1 and CDR2: KGHSH, LQKENI. DNA of the CDR3: TGTGCCAGCTCACCGGGGAGGGCACAGAGGGGGTCACCCCTCCACTTT. It yields the protein CASSPGRAQRGSPLHF.

The chain is built from TRBV11-3 and TRBJ2-1, with 12 positions matching TRBD1. CDR1 and CDR2 from the germline V gene are SGHNT and YENEEA. V lost 2 bases and J lost 9; bases outside the gene matches: 8. The CDR3 runs 16 residues. The chain's CDR3 is CASSLYGTGGLGEQFF. The CDR3 DNA sequence: TGTGCCAGCAGCTTATACGGGACAGGGGGCTTAGGTGAGCAGTTCTTC.

The sample holds one count of this clone. The rearrangement joins TRBV5-1 to TRBJ2-5, with TRBD2 identical over 11 bases. The V and J ends lost 4 bases and 5 bases, in that order; junction bases with no gene match: 7. This CDR3 contains 15 residues. Germline CDR1 SGHRS, CDR2 YFSETQ. The CDR3 DNA sequence: TGCGCCAGCAGCAATAGCGGGGGGGCCATGGAGACCCAGTACTTC. It yields the protein CASSNSGGAMETQYF.

The J gene is TRBJ2-3, the V gene TRBV11-3, with 10 bases aligning to TRBD2. Germline CDR1 is SGHNT and CDR2 is YENEEA. V trimming: 0 bases; J trimming: 4 bases; junction bases outside the gene matches: 4. CDR3 length: 16 residues. The CDR3 here is CASSLEERGGADTQYF. CDR3 in DNA: TGTGCCAGCAGCTTAGAAGAGCGGGGGGGAGCAGATACGCAGTATTTT. Using reference TRBV11-3 and TRBJ2-3 for the parts outside the CDR3, the full variable domain is EAGVVQSPRYKIIEKKQPVAFWCNPISGHNTLYWYLQNLGQGPELLIRYENEEAVDDSQLPKDRFSAERLKGVDSTLKIQPAELGDSAVYLCASSLEERGGADTQYFGPGTRLTVL.

This clone was observed a handful of times. The chain combines TRBV28 with TRBJ2-7; unclear D gene. Germline V CDR1 and CDR2: MDHEN, SYDVKM. The CDR3 is 13 amino acids. Between the trimmed V and J ends, which lost 7 bases and 2 bases, there was a span of 12 bases. CDR3 sequence reads: CASTFSPAYEQYF. CDR3 bases: TGTGCCAGCACCTTCAGTCCTGCCTACGAGCAGTACTTC.

In its sample, this clone is large. V usage is TRBV30 and J usage is TRBJ2-6, with D possibly TRBD2 on 6 matching bases. The CDR3 loop spans 16 amino acids. The V and J ends lost 5 bases and 1 base respectively, with 15 bases between them. Germline V lookup: CDR1 GTSNPN, CDR2 SVGIG (reference sequence). CDR3 protein: CAWEEGPASGANVLTF. The CDR3 DNA is TGTGCCTGGGAGGAGGGCCCTGCTTCTGGGGCCAACGTCCTGACTTTC.

Relative to its sample, this clone is medium-sized. This chain links TRBV6-8 with TRBJ2-1, with D hard to call. Trimming pared 7 bases from V and 7 bases from J, leaving 14 bases between. The length of the CDR3 is 13 residues. Germline V lookup: CDR1 MNHGY, CDR2 SAAAGT. CDR3 in amino acids: CASTPGIVNEQFF. The CDR3 DNA reads as TGTGCCAGCACCCCAGGAATCGTAAATGAGCAGTTCTTC.

The rearrangement uses TRBV11-3 and TRBJ2-2, with 7 nucleotides matching TRBD2. Per the germline V gene, CDR1 is SGHNT and CDR2 is YENEEA. V trimming: 6 bases; J trimming: 2 bases; junction bases outside the gene matches: 3. This CDR3 contains 14 residues. The CDR3 spells CASRSSGNTGELFF. The DNA for the CDR3 is TGTGCCAGCAGGTCTAGCGGAAACACCGGGGAGCTGTTTTTT.

Within the sample, this clone is large. The chain recombines TRBV30 with TRBJ2-2; D might be TRBD1 or TRBD2, each matching 5 bases. Germline CDR1 is GTSNPN and CDR2 is SVGIG (reference sequence). The CDR3 length is 13 residues. V dropped 4 bases and J dropped 5 bases, with 11 bases sitting between them. For the CDR3, the DNA is TGTGCCTGGATGGGGCGCGGGACCGGGGAGCTGTTTTTT. It yields the protein CAWMGRGTGELFF.

This clone is categorized as large. The V gene is TRBV28, the J gene TRBJ1-5; possibly TRBD1 for D (5 bases). Trimming removed 5 bases from V and 9 bases from J, with 11 bases in between. The CDR3 has 12 amino acids. Germline CDR1 MDHEN, CDR2 SYDVKM. The CDR3 DNA is TGTGCCAGCAGTCCTCCTAGGGGGCCCCAGCATTTT. This encodes CASSPPRGPQHF. Together with reference TRBV28 and TRBJ1-5, the CDR3 gives the full variable domain: DVKVTQSSRYLVKRTGEKVFLECVQDMDHENMFWYRQDPGLGLRLIYFSYDVKMKEKGDIPEGYSVSREKKERFSLILESASTNQTSMYLCASSPPRGPQHFGDGTRLSIL.

This chain connects TRBV4-1 to TRBJ2-2, with D perhaps matching TRBD2 (6 bases). V lost 1 base and J lost 1, with 7 bases in between. The CDR3 has 15 residues. The germline V gene has CDR1 MGHRA and CDR2 YSYEKL. Here the CDR3 DNA reads TGCGCCAGCAGCCAAGGGGAGGAGAACACCGGGGAGCTGTTTTTT. Its protein product is CASSQGEENTGELFF.

This clone was seen a handful of times. The chain links TRBV29-1 to TRBJ1-1; TRBD1 agrees at 7 bases. The CDR3 sequence is 13 residues long. Germline CDR1 reads SQVTM; CDR2 reads ANQGSEA. Germline trimming cut 6 bases from V and 3 bases from J; bases unmatched to any gene: 7. CDR3 residues: CSVRRGEDTEAFF. The CDR3 region has the DNA TGCAGCGTACGCAGGGGGGAGGACACTGAAGCTTTCTTT.

The V and J genes are TRBV11-3 and TRBJ2-3, with D possibly TRBD2 on 5 matching bases. Germline CDR1 and CDR2: SGHNT and YENEEA. This CDR3 spans 18 amino acids. V lost 2 bases, J lost 2 bases, and 20 bases lay in between. Here the CDR3 reads CASSLMGTGKGDTDTQYF. CDR3 in DNA: TGTGCCAGCAGCTTAATGGGCACGGGGAAGGGCGACACAGATACGCAGTATTTT.

The V gene is TRBV5-1, the J gene TRBJ2-3; D remains unclear. Trimming left V 2 bases short and J 1 base short, with 8 bases between. The CDR3 covers 14 residues. CDR1 and CDR2 (germline): SGHRS, YFSETQ. The CDR3 loop reads CASSFAGRTDTQYF. The CDR3 DNA reads TGCGCCAGCAGCTTTGCCGGCCGCACAGATACGCAGTATTTT.

By proportion, this clone is large. The CDR3 DNA reads as TGTGCCACCAGCAGAGACAGCATGAACACTGAAGCTTTCTTT. This translates into CATSRDSMNTEAFF. The chain is built from TRBV15 and TRBJ1-1; D gene ambiguous. The CDR3 extends over 14 amino acids. Germline V gene sequence: CDR1 LNHNV, CDR2 YYDKDF (reference sequence). Trimming shortened V by 0 bases and J by 0 bases, and 5 bases separated the two germline ends.

V is TRBV4-1 and J is TRBJ2-7; TRBD2 might be the D (6 bases). Germline assignment: CDR1 MGHRA and CDR2 YSYEKL. V shed 0 bases and J shed 5 bases, with 8 bases lying between them. This CDR3 comprises 13 residues. CDR3 nucleotides: TGCGCCAGCAGCCAAGAAGGAGGGGACGAGCAGTACTTC. This encodes CASSQEGGDEQYF.

This clone was seen only a few times. The chain is built from TRBV7-2 and TRBJ2-1; TRBD2 is a possible D gene (5 bases). Between the trimmed V and J ends, which lost 5 bases and 10 bases, there was a span of 15 bases. The CDR3 loop spans 13 amino acids. Germline CDR1 is SGHTA and CDR2 is FQGNSA. The CDR3 DNA follows: TGTGCCAGCAGCCCCACCAGTCGGAGGGAGCAGTTCTTC. This gives the protein CASSPTSRREQFF.

In this sample, this clone is medium-sized. The rearrangement links TRBV6-8 to TRBJ1-5; D ambiguous. This CDR3 comprises 14 residues. Trimming stripped 6 bases from V and 9 bases from J, with 18 bases between. CDR1 MNHGY and CDR2 SAAAGT come from the germline V gene. Here the CDR3 DNA reads TGTGCCAGCAGCCAGACGGGGAGTGGAAGGCCCCAGCATTTT. It yields the protein CASSQTGSGRPQHF.

This clone was picked up a small number of times. The V and J genes are TRBV5-1 and TRBJ2-2; 12 nucleotides align to TRBD2. Germline V lookup: CDR1 SGHRS, CDR2 YFSETQ. V trimming: 4 bases; J trimming: 2 bases; junction bases outside the gene matches: 9. There are 18 residues in the CDR3. For the CDR3, the DNA is TGCGCCAGCAGCGACCCCGCTAGCGGGGGGGGTAACACCGGGGAGCTGTTTTTT. Its translation: CASSDPASGGGNTGELFF.

The genes are TRBV29-1 and TRBJ1-2, with 7 bases identical to TRBD1. This CDR3 region has 12 residues. The junction had 5 bases not matched to a gene; V was cut back by 3 bases and J by 7 bases. Germline CDR1 is SQVTM and CDR2 is ANQGSEA. The CDR3 DNA reads TGCAGCGTTGAGGCAGGGGGTTTTGGCTACACCTTC. It is translated as CSVEAGGFGYTF.

This clone counts as medium-sized. Relative to the germline gene, one junction end is altered; a read error may explain this. This chain joins TRBV6-8 and TRBJ1-6; D remains unclear. The CDR3 consists of 13 residues. CDR1 and CDR2 from the germline V gene are MNHGY and SAAAGT. The CDR3 nucleotides read TGTGCCAGCAGTGACTCGGACAATTCACCCCTCCACTTT. Translated: CASSDSDNSPLHF.

This clone is labeled medium-sized. V usage is TRBV11-3 and J usage is TRBJ2-7, with D hard to call. In germline, CDR1 is SGHNT, CDR2 YENEEA. This CDR3 has 16 amino acids. V was shortened by 1 base and J by 4 bases, with 17 bases between the two germline ends. The CDR3 loop reads CASSLVGGGWAYEQYF. DNA of the CDR3: TGTGCCAGCAGCTTAGTGGGTGGTGGCTGGGCTTACGAGCAGTACTTC. Combining the CDR3 with reference TRBV11-3 and TRBJ2-7 gives the whole variable domain EAGVVQSPRYKIIEKKQPVAFWCNPISGHNTLYWYLQNLGQGPELLIRYENEEAVDDSQLPKDRFSAERLKGVDSTLKIQPAELGDSAVYLCASSLVGGGWAYEQYFGPGTRLTVT.

Relative to its sample, this clone is medium-sized. This rearrangement joins TRBV11-3 to TRBJ1-1; D is uncertain. The CDR3 covers 14 residues. The V end was cut by 5 bases, the J end by 1 base, with 11 bases between. CDR1 and CDR2 (germline): SGHNT, YENEEA. The chain's CDR3 is CASSLTAKNTEAFF. CDR3 DNA sequence: TGTGCCAGCAGCCTGACCGCGAAGAACACTGAAGCTTTCTTT. Supplemented by reference TRBV11-3 and TRBJ1-1, the full variable domain reads EAGVVQSPRYKIIEKKQPVAFWCNPISGHNTLYWYLQNLGQGPELLIRYENEEAVDDSQLPKDRFSAERLKGVDSTLKIQPAELGDSAVYLCASSLTAKNTEAFFGQGTRLTVV.

The chain carries TRBV28 and TRBJ2-1; 12 bases match TRBD2. CDR1 is MDHEN and CDR2 is SYDVKM in the germline V gene. Losses at the gene ends were 4 bases for V and 8 bases for J; bases not matched to a gene: 6. This CDR3 comprises 15 residues. In DNA form, the CDR3 reads TGTGCCAGCAGTTCCTCTAGCGGGGGGGGCTATGAGCAGTTCTTC. Encoded protein: CASSSSSGGGYEQFF.